The 25 T cell receptor beta chains in this list originate from one sample, sequenced in a study of OX40 agonist ivuxolimab in advanced cancers. TCRdb's table, derived via immunoSEQ multiplex PCR, lists solely in-frame clones and lacks some. The data contain tens of thousands of clones, 90% of them singletons. The sample was CD4+ or CD8+ T cells sorted from blood, taken in a trial of the OX40 agonist ivuxolimab. These receptors originate from an adult with an advanced solid tumor such as melanoma, head and neck, liver or kidney cancer.

The CDR3 nucleotides read TGTGCCAGCAGTACCTACAGGGTTTCTGGGGCCAACGTCCTGACTTTC. It specifies CASSTYRVSGANVLTF. The chain employs TRBV28 and TRBJ2-6, with D perhaps TRBD1 (6 bases). The CDR3 is 16 residues long. Trimming removed 5 bases from V and 1 base from J, with 12 bases in between. CDR1 and CDR2 from the germline V gene are MDHEN and SYDVKM.

V usage is TRBV18 and J usage is TRBJ2-1; a weak D match, TRBD1 (6 bases). The V gene lost 3 bases and the J gene lost 5 bases, with 11 bases spanning the gap. This CDR3 has 14 amino acids. Germline lookup yields CDR1 KGHSH and CDR2 LQKENI. The CDR3 sequence is CASSPGQLNNEQFF. The DNA for the CDR3 is TGTGCCAGCTCACCCGGACAGTTAAACAATGAGCAGTTCTTC.

The chain recombines TRBV7-9 with TRBJ1-1; the D is unclear. Deletions cut 0 bases from V and 5 bases from J, with 10 bases between. Germline assignment: CDR1 SEHNR and CDR2 FQNEAQ (reference sequence). The CDR3 totals 14 residues. CDR3 sequence (DNA): TGTGCCAGCAGCTTAGCTTCGGGGTTTACTGAAGCTTTCTTT. It codes for CASSLASGFTEAFF.

The rearrangement uses TRBV7-3 and TRBJ2-1, with D perhaps matching TRBD2 (6 bases). Germline V gene sequence: CDR1 SGHTA, CDR2 FQGTGA. Trimming cost V 5 bases and J 0 bases, with 11 bases left between them. The CDR3 runs 15 residues. This CDR3 reads CASSPDGGSYNEQFF. Written as DNA, the CDR3 is TGTGCCAGCAGCCCCGACGGGGGCTCCTACAATGAGCAGTTCTTC.

V is TRBV25-1 and J is TRBJ1-4; weak D call: TRBD1 (5 bases). V lost 1 base, J lost 3 bases, and 12 bases lay in between. Germline CDR1 reads MGHDK; CDR2 reads SYGVNS. The CDR3 has 16 residues. CDR3 in DNA: TGTGCCAGCAGTGAATTTGGGGCGGTGGCTAATGAAAAACTGTTTTTT. Amino acid sequence: CASSEFGAVANEKLFF.

The chain has TRBV18 and TRBJ1-1, with D tentatively TRBD1 (5 bases). Germline loops: CDR1 KGHSH, CDR2 LQKENI. The CDR3 runs 15 residues. Trimming left V 0 bases short and J 4 bases short, with 12 bases between. The CDR3 protein is CASSPPVSGFTEAFF. The CDR3 DNA is TGTGCCAGCTCACCACCGGTTTCAGGGTTCACTGAAGCTTTCTTT.

This clone was counted once. V is TRBV5-6 and J is TRBJ2-2, with 10 bases fitting TRBD2. V shed 3 bases, J shed 5 bases, and the junction held 10 bases outside the gene matches. The CDR3 consists of 17 residues. Germline CDR1 reads SGHDT; CDR2 reads YYEEEE. The CDR3 sequence: CASSSRTSGRGTGELFF. The DNA of the CDR3 is TGTGCCAGCAGCTCCAGGACTAGCGGAAGAGGGACCGGGGAGCTGTTTTTT.

V is TRBV6-1 and J is TRBJ2-7; D gene unclear. V was trimmed by 10 bases and J by 6 bases, leaving 22 bases between them. Germline V gene lookup returns CDR1 MNHNS and CDR2 SASEGT. The CDR3 has 14 residues. CDR3 amino acids: CATRAIYSSGEQYF. The CDR3 bases are TGTGCCACCCGAGCGATTTATTCGTCGGGCGAGCAGTACTTC.

This chain uses TRBV27 with TRBJ1-5; TRBD1 matches 7 bases. V trimming: 4 bases; J trimming: 2 bases; junction bases outside the gene matches: 8. Germline CDR1 is MNHEY and CDR2 is SMNVEV (reference sequence). This CDR3 is 16 amino acids long. This CDR3 is CASSSSTGSRNQPQHF. The DNA of the CDR3 is TGTGCCAGCAGTTCCTCGACAGGGTCGCGCAATCAGCCCCAGCATTTT.

The rearrangement links TRBV5-4 to TRBJ2-7, with 11 nucleotides matching TRBD2. The CDR3 contains 15 residues. V was clipped by 1 base and J by 6 bases; unmatched bases: 6. Germline V gives CDR1 SGHNT, CDR2 YYREEE (reference sequence). CDR3 nucleotides: TGTGCCAGCAGCTTGACTAGCGGGAGTACCAGCGAGCAGTACTTC. Protein: CASSLTSGSTSEQYF.

This chain connects TRBV5-4 to TRBJ2-1, with 10 bases matching TRBD2. Germline loops: CDR1 SGHNT, CDR2 YYREEE (reference sequence). This CDR3 contains 16 residues. The J segment lost 2 bases and the V segment lost 0 bases, leaving 2 bases of the junction unmatched. The DNA of the CDR3 is TGTGCCAGCAGCTTGGCTAGCGGGAGAACCTACAATGAGCAGTTCTTC. Translating gives CASSLASGRTYNEQFF.

The chain employs TRBV7-8 and TRBJ2-5; TRBD2 agrees at 7 bases. This CDR3 has 14 amino acids. CDR1 and CDR2 (germline): SGHVS, FQNEAQ. Germline trimming cut 6 bases from V and 5 bases from J; bases unmatched to any gene: 9. The CDR3 reads CASRGTSDWETQYF. The CDR3 bases are TGTGCCAGCAGAGGTACTAGCGATTGGGAGACCCAGTACTTC.

The chain employs TRBV15 and TRBJ2-7, with D perhaps TRBD1 or TRBD2 (5 bases each). With 7 bases removed from V and 1 base from J, the gap between germline ends came to 17 bases. The CDR3 runs 15 residues. Germline V gene sequence: CDR1 LNHNV, CDR2 YYDKDF (reference sequence). The CDR3 reads CATTTGTFGSYEQYF. The CDR3 DNA is TGTGCCACCACTACTGGGACCTTTGGGTCCTACGAGCAGTACTTC. Supplemented by reference TRBV15 and TRBJ2-7, the full variable domain reads DAMVIQNPRYQVTQFGKPVTLSCSQTLNHNVMYWYQQKSSQAPKLLFHYYDKDFNNEADTPDNFQSRRPNTSFCFLDIRSPGLGDTAMYLCATTTGTFGSYEQYFGPGTRLTVT.

CDR3 region: CSVPGGINTGELFF. CDR3 nucleotide sequence: TGCAGCGTTCCAGGGGGCATAAACACCGGGGAGCTGTTTTTT. This sequence joins TRBV29-1 and TRBJ2-2; 8 bases match TRBD1. CDR1 is SQVTM and CDR2 is ANQGSEA in the germline V gene. V was pared by 5 bases and J by 2 bases, with 4 bases of the junction left unmatched. The CDR3 consists of 14 residues.

The rearrangement joins TRBV30 to TRBJ1-4; D call uncertain. The CDR3 covers 17 residues. The V end lost 1 base, the J end lost 0 bases, and 15 bases lay between the germline ends. Looked up from germline, CDR1 is GTSNPN and CDR2 is SVGIG (reference sequence). Here the CDR3 DNA reads TGTGCCTGGAGTGCCCCCCATTATTGGGCAACTAATGAAAAACTGTTTTTT. This encodes CAWSAPHYWATNEKLFF.

The rearrangement joins TRBV7-3 to TRBJ2-1, with 8 bases that match TRBD2. The germline CDR1 and CDR2 sequences are SGHTA and FQGTGA. Trimming took 5 bases from V and 10 from J; bases not matched to a gene: 7. The CDR3 spans 13 residues. CDR3 nucleotides: TGTGCCAGCAGCCCCTCCCCGGGGGGGGAGCAGTTCTTC. It is translated as CASSPSPGGEQFF.

The rearrangement joins TRBV28 to TRBJ1-1; the D gene is possibly TRBD1 (5 bases). V lost 5 bases and J 7 bases, leaving 20 bases between the germline ends. The CDR3 is made up of 15 amino acids. Germline values: CDR1 MDHEN, CDR2 SYDVKM. The DNA for the CDR3 is TGTGCCAGCAGTCTCGGGGGGGGATGGTTTGATGAAGCTTTCTTT. It is translated as CASSLGGGWFDEAFF.

The chain couples TRBV5-1 to TRBJ2-5; D gene unclear. Trimming removed 2 bases at V and 2 bases at J, with 7 bases between. The CDR3 length is 13 residues. The germline CDR1 and CDR2 sequences are SGHRS and YFSETQ. In DNA, the CDR3 is TGCGCCAGCAGCTTCGGACCACAAGAGACCCAGTACTTC. It specifies CASSFGPQETQYF.

This chain joins TRBV10-3 and TRBJ2-7; no clear D. V was clipped by 3 bases and J by 2 bases, with 11 bases between them. Germline V gene lookup returns CDR1 ENHRY and CDR2 SYGVKD. This CDR3 comprises 14 residues. CDR3 DNA sequence: TGTGCCATCAGTGATCGAGGCGGACCCTACGAGCAGTACTTC. Translated: CAISDRGGPYEQYF.

The chain carries TRBV5-1 and TRBJ2-6; possible D gene TRBD2, 5 bases. There are 16 residues in the CDR3. V dropped 8 bases and J dropped 0 bases, with 15 bases sitting between them. CDR1 and CDR2 from the germline V gene are SGHRS and YFSETQ. Here the CDR3 DNA reads TGCGCCAGTAGTGATAGGGCGGGCTCTGGGGCCAACGTCCTGACTTTC. This encodes CASSDRAGSGANVLTF.

The chain carries TRBV4-1 and TRBJ2-3, with a weak D call TRBD2 (5 bases). This CDR3 contains 15 residues. Trimming shortened V by 6 bases and J by 2 bases, and 15 bases separated the two germline ends. The germline V gene has CDR1 MGHRA and CDR2 YSYEKL. CDR3 sequence reads: CASRNLDLFTDTQYF. In DNA, the CDR3 is TGCGCCAGCAGAAACTTGGACTTATTCACAGATACGCAGTATTTT.

V and J are TRBV14 and TRBJ2-7; D is perhaps TRBD1 (5 bases). Per the germline V gene, CDR1 is SGHDN and CDR2 is FVKESK. Trimming removed 1 base at V and 3 bases at J, with 10 bases between. CDR3 length: 14 residues. The CDR3 DNA reads TGTGCCAGCAGCCAAGTCCAGGGTATCTACGAGCAGTACTTC. The encoded protein is CASSQVQGIYEQYF.

The J gene is TRBJ1-5, the V gene TRBV28; the D is unclear. The germline V gene encodes CDR1 MDHEN and CDR2 SYDVKM. V lost 4 bases to trimming and J lost 5 bases, with 15 bases between them. The CDR3 has 15 residues. CDR3 amino acids: CASSSLGGRYQPQHF. The CDR3 DNA reads as TGTGCCAGCAGTTCCCTGGGTGGGCGATATCAGCCCCAGCATTTT.

In its sample, this clone was seen once. The chain employs TRBV6-6 and TRBJ2-7; 10 nucleotides match TRBD2. Germline loops: CDR1 MNHNY, CDR2 SVGAGI (reference sequence). Germline trimming cut 2 bases from V and 4 bases from J; bases unmatched to any gene: 2. The CDR3 consists of 14 residues. DNA of the CDR3: TGTGCCAGCAGTTACGGGACTAGCGTATACGAGCAGTACTTC. Protein product: CASSYGTSVYEQYF.

This clone occurred once. The chain joins TRBV7-3 to TRBJ2-5; either TRBD1 or TRBD2 may supply D (5 bases each). With 3 bases removed from V and 2 bases from J, the gap between germline ends came to 10 bases. Germline CDR1 reads SGHTA; CDR2 reads FQGTGA. CDR3 length: 14 amino acids. The CDR3 sequence is CASSFGGGQETQYF. The CDR3 DNA is TGTGCCAGCAGCTTTGGGGGTGGGCAAGAGACCCAGTACTTC.